One sample yielded the 26 T cell receptor beta chains listed below, sequenced in a study of CXCR3-negative and CXCR3-positive naive CD8 T cells. Findings and caveats of the study: Researchers report that CXCR3-positive naive cells carry more hydrophobic TRB CDR3s than CXCR3-negative naive cells.

The libraries of TRB cDNA were constructed through 5' RACE using UMI labels. TCRdb re-called the 5' RACE reads; one entry per CDR3 protein, DNA not given. The listing contains about 89,000 distinct CDR3 sequences. The antigens of these receptors remain unknown. The sequenced material came from naive CXCR3+ CD8+ T cells from blood. Subset indicated: CD45RO-CCR7+CD27+CD95- naive CD8+ T cells expressing CXCR3 (TNR3+). The origin of the receptors is a human donor in good health. Some clones in this sample may be carry-over from other donors' samples.

The gene calls are TRBV5-1 and TRBJ2-7. This CDR3 has 14 residues. Germline CDR1 SGHRS, CDR2 YFSETQ. This CDR3 reads CASSIQGSSYEQYF.

The chain combines TRBV6-5 with TRBJ2-7. CDR3 length: 14 amino acids. Germline CDR1 is MNHEY and CDR2 is SVGAGI. The CDR3 reads CASSYSGRTYEQYF.

The chain employs TRBV2 and TRBJ2-5; TCRdb picks TRBD2, but there is no DNA to check that call. CDR1 SNHLY and CDR2 FYNNEI come from the germline V gene. The CDR3 has 15 amino acids. The CDR3 region is CASSERGGMSETQYF.

The chain uses TRBV7-9 and TRBJ1-1; the TRBD1 assignment by TCRdb is unverifiable without DNA. This CDR3 comprises 12 residues. Germline V gene sequence: CDR1 SEHNR, CDR2 FQNEAQ (reference sequence). CDR3 sequence: CASSRDRAEAFF.

The CDR3 region is CASSPGLAGGPYEQYF. The V call is TRBV7-2, the J call TRBJ2-7; TCRdb selects TRBD2, and the lack of DNA leaves this call unchecked. The CDR3 extends over 16 amino acids. Per the germline V gene, CDR1 is SGHTA and CDR2 is FQGNSA.

CDR3 protein: CASSQWKGTWHSPLHF. V is TRBV23-1 and J is TRBJ1-6. TRBV23-1 is assigned to the ORF class and has an uncertain function. The CDR3 runs to 16 residues.

The CDR3 loop reads CASSFAGLNSPLHF. V usage is TRBV28 and J usage is TRBJ1-6. This CDR3 spans 14 amino acids. CDR1 and CDR2 from the germline V gene are MDHEN and SYDVKM.

The chain recombines TRBV27 with TRBJ2-7. CDR3 length: 12 residues. Germline CDR1 MNHEY, CDR2 SMNVEV (reference sequence). The CDR3 sequence is CASRAAPYEQYF.

CDR3 protein: CASSSQTTGYREAFF. This chain links TRBV11-2 with TRBJ1-1; the TCRdb D gene call, TRBD1, has no DNA to confirm it. The CDR3 has 15 amino acids. CDR1 is SGHAT and CDR2 is FQNNGV in the germline V gene.

This rearrangement joins TRBV6-2 or TRBV6-3 to TRBJ2-1; TCRdb's assignment of TRBD2 cannot be checked, as there is no DNA. Germline CDR1 and CDR2: MNHEY and SVGEGT. The CDR3 contains 15 residues. CDR3 residues: CASSTYRASYNEQFF.

The chain uses TRBV6-5 and TRBJ2-7; TCRdb names TRBD2, which stays unverified in the absence of DNA. From germline, CDR1 is MNHEY and CDR2 SVGAGI. The CDR3 runs 15 residues. CDR3: CASSYSPPAGDEQYF.

This chain joins TRBV20-1 and TRBJ2-5; TCRdb selects TRBD1, and the lack of DNA leaves this call unchecked. This CDR3 is 14 amino acids long. CDR1 is DFQATT, CDR2 SNEGSKA, per germline (reference sequence). CDR3: CSAPEFQGQETQYF.

The chain uses TRBV2 and TRBJ2-2; the D gene TCRdb calls, TRBD2, cannot be checked with no DNA. The CDR3 spans 20 residues. Per germline, CDR1 SNHLY and CDR2 FYNNEI. CDR3 sequence reads: CASSHSSGGPTLANTGELFF.

The chain has TRBV29-1 and TRBJ2-2; the D call from TCRdb, TRBD1, cannot be confirmed without DNA. CDR3 size: 15 residues. CDR1 and CDR2 (germline): SQVTM, ANQGSEA. CDR3 in amino acids: CSVDPGTGLAGELFF.

The rearrangement joins TRBV4-1 to TRBJ1-2; the TCRdb call, TRBD1, lacks DNA for checking. Germline V lookup: CDR1 MGHRA, CDR2 YSYEKL. The length of the CDR3 is 16 residues. CDR3 sequence: CASSPSPGTGSYGYTF.

V is TRBV6-5 and J is TRBJ1-1. This CDR3 spans 14 amino acids. Germline CDR1 is MNHEY and CDR2 is SVGAGI. CDR3 sequence reads: CASSYTGVNTEAFF.

The chain joins TRBV20-1 to TRBJ1-1; TCRdb's assignment of TRBD1 cannot be checked, as there is no DNA. This CDR3 has 15 residues. Germline-derived CDR1 and CDR2 are DFQATT and SNEGSKA (reference sequence). The CDR3 here is CSARVLRGANTEAFF.

The V and J genes are TRBV20-1 and TRBJ2-1; the D gene TCRdb calls, TRBD2, cannot be checked with no DNA. CDR1 DFQATT and CDR2 SNEGSKA come from the germline V gene (reference sequence). The CDR3 spans 17 residues. CDR3: CSATTSLGPETYNEQFF.

The gene calls are TRBV12-3 or TRBV12-4 and TRBJ2-7; the D call of TRBD1 rests on TCRdb alone, since no DNA is present to check it. The CDR3 has 15 residues. The CDR3 spells CASSPSTGIYYEQYF.

The rearrangement links TRBV29-1 to TRBJ2-1; TCRdb returns TRBD2, unconfirmable since there is no DNA. The CDR3 is 16 residues long. CDR1 and CDR2 from the germline V gene are SQVTM and ANQGSEA. CDR3 amino acids: CSVEDLRLADYNEQFF.

V gene TRBV28 combines with J gene TRBJ1-2; TCRdb names TRBD1, which stays unverified in the absence of DNA. Germline V CDR1 and CDR2: MDHEN, SYDVKM. This CDR3 comprises 13 residues. The CDR3 protein is CASSLQTAAGYTF.

The chain has TRBV15 and TRBJ2-7; TCRdb picks TRBD2, but there is no DNA to check that call. Germline V gene sequence: CDR1 LNHNV, CDR2 YYDKDF (reference sequence). This CDR3 spans 14 amino acids. The CDR3 sequence is CATTTGTSAYEQYF.

The rearrangement uses TRBV10-3 and TRBJ2-1; absent DNA, TCRdb's TRBD2 call cannot be checked. The germline gives CDR1 ENHRY, CDR2 SYGVKD. The CDR3 spans 16 residues. CDR3: CAISESRGARRNEQFF.

The rearrangement uses TRBV7-2 and TRBJ1-2. The CDR3 length is 13 residues. Germline assignment: CDR1 SGHTA and CDR2 FQGNSA. CDR3 region: CASSAQVIYGYTF.

V gene TRBV13 combines with J gene TRBJ1-5. The V gene's germline CDR1 is PRHDT and CDR2 FYEKMQ (reference sequence). The CDR3 length is 15 residues. CDR3 in amino acids: CASSFGSAGNQPQHF.

The chain employs TRBV23-1 and TRBJ2-4. TRBV23-1 is marked as an open reading frame, function uncertain. The CDR3 loop spans 18 amino acids. This chain's CDR3 is CASSHCLMSMEAKNIQYF.